Given below is one T cell receptor beta chain in context. The CDR3 loop spans 13 amino acids. Trimming took 6 bases from V and 5 from J, leaving 13 bases between them. Germline V gene lookup returns CDR1 MNHEY and CDR2 SVGAGI. Treatment described: 15 to 20 received Ad26.COV2.S at low or high dose, single or two shots; a few received placebo; per-sample allocation not given. The study sampled participants on day 63 after the first vaccine or placebo injection. This entry comes from a study of Ad26.COV2.S vaccination and SARS-CoV-2 variants. The wider study: Trial arm assignment for the donor was COV1001 Ad26.COV2.S.

The repertoire was sequenced with immunoSEQ multiplex PCR; TCRdb's copy has only in-frame clones and lacks some. The sample includes 200,000 to 250,000 clones, around 87% seen only once; the top ten take 9.5% to 12%. This clonotype originated in a person between 18 and 65 years old who received the Ad26.COV2.S COVID-19 vaccine or a placebo. The material was peripheral blood, obtained in a trial of Ad26.COV2.S vaccine versus placebo. The chain has TRBV6-5 and TRBJ1-1; D gene ambiguous. The DNA for the CDR3 is TGTGCCAGCAGCTGGACCCTGGGGACTGAAGCTTTCTTT. Protein: CASSWTLGTEAFF.